This T cell receptor beta chain is from a study of early T cells in non-severe SARS-CoV-2 infection. TCRdb re-analysed the 5' RACE reads in MiXCR, keeping a single row per CDR3 protein. The data show some 30,000 distinct CDR3 sequences, about 5% seen once. Many counts were recorded for this clonotype. The receptor was isolated from an adult who was a healthcare worker with PCR-confirmed SARS-CoV-2 infection or an uninfected control (not recorded which). Sequencing input: whole blood.

Here the CDR3 reads CSARQQGILGGELFF. Written as DNA, the CDR3 is TGCAGTGCTAGGCAACAGGGTATCTTGGGCGGGGAGCTGTTTTTT. The chain joins TRBV20-1 to TRBJ2-2, with D possibly TRBD1 on 6 matching bases. The V gene lost 3 bases and the J gene lost 7 bases, with 18 bases spanning the gap. CDR3 size: 15 residues. Germline CDR1 and CDR2: DFQATT and SNEGSKA (reference sequence).